The subject of this entry is one TCR beta chain. Its target is unknown. Germline CDR1 reads MGHDK; CDR2 reads SYGVNS. The CDR3 totals 16 residues. V shed 2 bases and J shed 2 bases, with 15 bases lying between them. The authors sequenced patients whose flow cytometry had shown CD8+CD57+ cell expansion. Severe acquired aplastic anemia was present in all patients. Patients had not yet gotten any therapy when their blood was taken for sampling. This record comes from a study of CD8+CD57+ T cells in acquired aplastic anemia. Findings and limits, study-wide: Around 29 shared CD8+ CDR3s appeared highly expressed within patients' immunodominant clones.

Genomic DNA acted as the template from which TCR beta VDJ combination and CDR3 sequence profiling were carried out. TCRdb reprocessed the reads via MiXCR and lists one record per CDR3 protein. The sample lists about 470,000 distinct CDR3 sequences, around 30% seen once, with less than 0.85% in the top ten. This chain links TRBV25-1 with TRBJ2-5; D may be TRBD1 (6 bases). Material: sorted CD4+, CD8+, or CD8+CD57+ T cells (not recorded which) from PBMCs. The TCR was taken from a human donor with aplastic anemia. The CDR3 bases are TGTGCCAGCAGTGAAATCGGTATGGGGGCGCAAGAGACCCAGTACTTC. Protein: CASSEIGMGAQETQYF.